This T cell receptor beta chain was observed in a study of technical replicates of blood from a few donors. Profiling relied on immunoSEQ multiplex PCR, and the TCRdb table lists in-frame clones only, not all of them. Of more than 75,000 clones in the sample, about 94% were seen once. V was cut by 3 bases and J by 11 bases, with 14 bases left in between. There are 13 residues in the CDR3. Germline-derived CDR1 and CDR2 are SGHNT and YENEEA. This clone was detected only once. This sequence was found in a human donor in good health. The sequenced sample was T cells isolated from PBMCs. The chain carries TRBV11-3 and TRBJ2-1, with D unclear. CDR3 sequence: CASSFKITMKQFF. For the CDR3, the DNA is TGTGCCAGCAGCTTCAAGATTACAATGAAGCAGTTCTTC.